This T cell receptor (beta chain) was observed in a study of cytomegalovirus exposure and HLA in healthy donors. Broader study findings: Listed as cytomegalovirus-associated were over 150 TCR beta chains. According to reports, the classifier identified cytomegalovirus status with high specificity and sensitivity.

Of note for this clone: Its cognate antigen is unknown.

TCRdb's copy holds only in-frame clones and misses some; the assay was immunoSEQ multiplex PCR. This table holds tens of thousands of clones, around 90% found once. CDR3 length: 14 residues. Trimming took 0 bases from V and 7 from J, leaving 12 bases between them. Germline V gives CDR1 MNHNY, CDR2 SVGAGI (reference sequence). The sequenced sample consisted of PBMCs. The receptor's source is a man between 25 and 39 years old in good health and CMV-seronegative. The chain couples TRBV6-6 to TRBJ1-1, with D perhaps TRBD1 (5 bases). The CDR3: CASSYSGLSSEAFF. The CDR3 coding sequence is TGTGCCAGCAGTTACTCGGGGCTAAGCAGTGAAGCTTTCTTT.